A single sample is the source of the 30 T cell receptor beta chains below, sequenced in a study of regulatory T cells in long-lasting Graves disease. Noted time point: persistent/refractory GD, antithyroid drugs over 5 years with positive TRAb. Extracted RNA from PBMCs served as the source of the TCR library. Libraries of TCR beta came from iRepertoire HTBI primers plus Arm-PCR of CDR3 regions. TCRdb re-called the multiplex PCR reads through MiXCR, storing one row per CDR3 protein. The sample lists roughly 400,000 distinct CDR3 sequences, under 25% seen once, with roughly an eighth in the top ten. Sequences were derived from peripheral blood mononuclear cells (PBMCs), sampled when the disease was refractory, from a patient treated with antithyroid drugs. These TCRs come from a female donor with Graves disease.

Ten or more counts support this clonotype. The gene calls are TRBV11-3 and TRBJ2-5, with 14 bases fitting TRBD2. This CDR3 comprises 16 residues. Germline lookup yields CDR1 SGHNT and CDR2 YENEEA. The V and J ends lost 5 bases and 4 bases, in that order; junction bases with no gene match: 6. CDR3 sequence reads: CASSIGTSGRPETQYF. For the CDR3, the DNA is TGTGCCAGCAGCATCGGGACTAGCGGGAGACCAGAGACCCAGTACTTC. The full variable domain, in which reference TRBV11-3 and TRBJ2-5 provide the parts outside the CDR3, is EAGVVQSPRYKIIEKKQPVAFWCNPISGHNTLYWYLQNLGQGPELLIRYENEEAVDDSQLPKDRFSAERLKGVDSTLKIQPAELGDSAVYLCASSIGTSGRPETQYFGPGTRLLVL.

To note about this clonotype: Just one base apart from a much larger clone, this may be a read error. The chain is built from TRBV28 and TRBJ1-5, with D perhaps TRBD1 (5 bases). CDR1 is MDHEN and CDR2 is SYDVKM in the germline V gene. V lost 3 bases, J lost 9 bases, and 18 bases lay in between. The CDR3 extends over 15 amino acids. CDR3 in DNA: TGTGCCAGCAGTTTCTCCTCCGGGACCCACGGGCCCCAGCATTTT. This gives the protein CASSFSSGTHGPQHF.

The chain recombines TRBV3-1 with TRBJ1-4, with D tentatively TRBD1 (6 bases). The length of the CDR3 is 15 residues. In germline, CDR1 is LGHDT, CDR2 YNNKEL (reference sequence). The V gene lost 4 bases and the J gene lost 8 bases, with 17 bases spanning the gap. As DNA, the CDR3 is TGTGCCAGCAGCCTTTCGGGGGCAGGGAAAGAAAAACTGTTTTTT. It is translated as CASSLSGAGKEKLFF.

This clonotype appeared many times. The J gene is TRBJ2-5, the V gene TRBV11-2; maybe TRBD1 (6 bases). Trimming took off 5 bases at V and 5 bases at J, with 12 bases between the two ends. Germline CDR1 SGHAT, CDR2 FQNNGV. The length of the CDR3 is 13 residues. The CDR3 DNA reads TGTGCCAGCAGCCAGGGGACATCGGAGACCCAGTACTTC. Protein: CASSQGTSETQYF. Full variable domain (remainder filled in from reference TRBV11-2 and TRBJ2-5): EAGVAQSPRYKIIEKRQSVAFWCNPISGHATLYWYQQILGQGPKLLIQFQNNGVVDDSQLPKDRFSAERLKGVDSTLKIQPAKLEDSAVYLCASSQGTSETQYFGPGTRLLVL.

This clonotype was recorded many times. A junction end diverges from the germline sequence, so it may reflect a read error. The chain recombines TRBV6-5 with TRBJ2-1; D ambiguous. This CDR3 comprises 11 residues. In germline, CDR1 is MNHEY, CDR2 SVGAGI. The CDR3 region has the DNA TGTGCCAGCAGTTACTACCATGAGCAGTTCTTC. Translated: CASSYYHEQFF.

As to this clonotype: The junction shows a germline mismatch at one end, possibly a read error. The rearrangement uses TRBV6-2 or TRBV6-3 and TRBJ2-5, with 16 bases matching TRBD2. Looked up from germline, CDR1 is MNHEY and CDR2 is SVGEGT. The CDR3 is 16 residues long. CDR3 DNA: TGCGCCAGCAGTGAGGGACTAGCGGGAGGGAGAGAGACCCAGTACTTC. This sequence encodes CASSEGLAGGRETQYF.

The chain links TRBV12-3 or TRBV12-4 to TRBJ1-3; 9 nucleotides line up with TRBD1. The junction had 10 bases not matched to a gene; V was cut back by 6 bases and J by 4 bases. The CDR3 loop spans 16 amino acids. CDR3 residues: CASRPSGTGKGNTIYF. DNA for the CDR3: TGTGCCAGCAGGCCGTCCGGGACAGGGAAAGGAAACACCATATATTTT.

This clonotype came up a few times. V and J are TRBV19 and TRBJ1-1; D unresolved. Trimming pared 5 bases from V and 1 base from J, leaving 11 bases between. Per germline, CDR1 LNHDA and CDR2 SQIVND (reference sequence). The CDR3 extends over 14 amino acids. The CDR3 bases are TGTGCCAGTAGTTATATAGGCTGGAACACTGAAGCTTTCTTT. The encoded protein is CASSYIGWNTEAFF.

The V call is TRBV7-9, the J call TRBJ2-7; 10 bases are shared with TRBD1. V was pared by 3 bases and J by 6 bases, with 5 bases of the junction left unmatched. The germline V gene encodes CDR1 SEHNR and CDR2 FQNEAQ (reference sequence). The CDR3 has 14 residues. The CDR3: CASSFGTGDPEQYF. CDR3 sequence (DNA): TGTGCCAGCAGCTTCGGGACAGGGGACCCCGAGCAGTACTTC.

In its sample, this clonotype was seen many times. The J gene is TRBJ2-7, the V gene TRBV5-4; TRBD2 agrees at 9 bases. The germline gives CDR1 SGHNT, CDR2 YYREEE (reference sequence). V was pared by 3 bases and J by 7 bases, with 11 bases of the junction left unmatched. The CDR3 spans 15 residues. The CDR3 DNA sequence: TGTGCCAGCAGCTCCCCGCTAGCGGGAAAGGAGGAGCAGTACTTC. It yields the protein CASSSPLAGKEEQYF.

V usage is TRBV9 and J usage is TRBJ2-2; D uncertain. The CDR3 runs 16 residues. Germline V CDR1 and CDR2: SGDLS, YYNGEE. Trimming took off 4 bases at V and 10 bases at J, with 23 bases between the two ends. CDR3 region: CASSPRTETVMPELFF. Here the CDR3 DNA reads TGTGCCAGCAGCCCACGGACCGAGACCGTGATGCCGGAGCTGTTTTTT.

The V gene is TRBV29-1, the J gene TRBJ2-7; 9 positions agree with TRBD2. From germline, CDR1 is SQVTM and CDR2 ANQGSEA. The CDR3 consists of 13 residues. Trimming removed 4 bases from V and 2 bases from J; junction bases left unmatched: 3. CDR3 nucleotide sequence: TGCAGCGTTGTGGCGGGAGGGCCCTACGAGCAGTACTTC. Translation: CSVVAGGPYEQYF.

The table lists this clonotype with many counts. The chain is built from TRBV27 and TRBJ2-7; 8 bases fit TRBD1. Germline V gives CDR1 MNHEY, CDR2 SMNVEV (reference sequence). This CDR3 spans 13 amino acids. J lost 3 bases, V lost 6 bases, and 4 bases had no gene match. In DNA, the CDR3 is TGTGCCAGCAGCGGGACAGGCGGCTACGAGCAGTACTTC. Its protein product is CASSGTGGYEQYF.

The chain combines TRBV14 with TRBJ2-2; TRBD2 agrees at 10 bases. CDR3 length: 15 residues. The V segment lost 6 bases and the J segment 5 bases; nucleotides outside the gene matches: 6. Germline V gene sequence: CDR1 SGHDN, CDR2 FVKESK. The CDR3 reads CASRPTSGATGELFF. CDR3 coding DNA: TGTGCCAGCAGACCTACTAGCGGGGCTACCGGGGAGCTGTTTTTT.

This clonotype has a handful of counts. The V and J genes are TRBV28 and TRBJ2-1; 9 nucleotides match TRBD2. Unmatched junction bases numbered 10, after V lost 5 bases and J lost 8 bases. CDR3 length: 15 amino acids. Germline V lookup: CDR1 MDHEN, CDR2 SYDVKM. The CDR3 DNA is TGTGCCAGCAGTCCTAGCGGGATTACGTTCGATGAGCAGTTCTTC. Protein sequence: CASSPSGITFDEQFF.

This clonotype showed up just a few times. This chain connects TRBV4-1 to TRBJ2-5; tentatively, D is TRBD1 or TRBD2 (5 bases each). The CDR3 loop spans 13 amino acids. Deletions cut 4 bases from V and 6 bases from J, with 12 bases between. From germline, CDR1 is MGHRA and CDR2 YSYEKL. The CDR3 region is CASSPTRGKTQYF. The CDR3 bases are TGCGCCAGCAGCCCGACCCGGGGCAAGACCCAGTACTTC.

The chain has TRBV5-1 and TRBJ2-5; D possibly matches TRBD1 or TRBD2 (9 bases each). The length of the CDR3 is 20 residues. CDR1 SGHRS and CDR2 YFSETQ come from the germline V gene. Trimming pared 1 base from V and 7 bases from J, leaving 32 bases between. The CDR3 spells CASSLSTGTGNSGRGGTQYF. The CDR3 bases are TGCGCCAGCAGCTTGTCAACGGGGACAGGGAATAGCGGGAGAGGCGGGACCCAGTACTTC. Using reference TRBV5-1 and TRBJ2-5 for the parts outside the CDR3, the full variable domain is KAGVTQTPRYLIKTRGQQVTLSCSPISGHRSVSWYQQTPGQGLQFLFEYFSETQRNKGNFPGRFSGRQFSNSRSEMNVSTLELGDSALYLCASSLSTGTGNSGRGGTQYFGPGTRLLVL.

The J gene is TRBJ1-1, the V gene TRBV30; 7 bases match TRBD1. The V and J ends lost 0 bases and 13 bases, in that order; junction bases with no gene match: 5. The CDR3 covers 11 residues. Looked up from germline, CDR1 is GTSNPN and CDR2 is SVGIG (reference sequence). CDR3 sequence: CAWSVRGLVFF. The CDR3 bases are TGTGCCTGGAGTGTAAGGGGGCTGGTTTTCTTT. The full variable domain, rest sourced from reference TRBV30 and TRBJ1-1, is SQTIHQWPATLVQPVGSPLSLECTVEGTSNPNLYWYRQAAGRGLQLLFYSVGIGQISSEVPQNLSASRPQDRQFILSSKKLLLSDSGFYLCAWSVRGLVFFGQGTRLTVV.

This clonotype occurred many times. The chain carries TRBV6-1 and TRBJ2-7, with D unclear. Between the trimmed V and J ends, which lost 1 base and 3 bases, there was a span of 1 base. This CDR3 contains 11 residues. CDR1 MNHNS and CDR2 SASEGT come from the germline V gene. CDR3 sequence reads: CASSEGYEQYF. The CDR3 DNA reads TGTGCCAGCAGTGAAGGCTACGAGCAGTACTTC.

This clonotype has at least ten counts. V and J are TRBV27 and TRBJ1-1, with D unresolved. Germline-derived CDR1 and CDR2 are MNHEY and SMNVEV (reference sequence). Trimming shortened V by 8 bases and J by 1 base, and 14 bases separated the two germline ends. This CDR3 has 14 residues. CDR3 coding DNA: TGTGCCAGCCTTGAAGCAGGTGGGAACACTGAAGCTTTCTTT. It yields the protein CASLEAGGNTEAFF.

This clonotype appeared once. Being one base from a much bigger clone, this may be a read error. V and J are TRBV28 and TRBJ1-1; D gene ambiguous. Trimming removed 7 bases from V and 0 bases from J, with 12 bases in between. The CDR3 has 14 amino acids. Germline loops: CDR1 MDHEN, CDR2 SYDVKM. The CDR3 region has the DNA TGTGCCAGCAACCTCAAGAGACTGAACACTGAAGCTTTCTTT. It yields the protein CASNLKRLNTEAFF.

Note on this clonotype: This may come from a read error, since a much larger clone is one base off. This sequence joins TRBV12-3 or TRBV12-4 and TRBJ2-7, with 9 bases fitting TRBD2. This CDR3 has 15 amino acids. J was trimmed by 3 bases and V by 4 bases; bases with no gene match: 7. The CDR3 DNA is TGTGCCAGCAGTTCTGTTAGCGGGAGTCTCTACGAGCAGTACTTC. This sequence encodes CASSSVSGSLYEQYF.

This clonotype was counted between two and nine times. V usage is TRBV18 and J usage is TRBJ2-5; D is possibly TRBD1 (6 bases). This CDR3 is 16 amino acids long. Germline V gene sequence: CDR1 KGHSH, CDR2 LQKENI. V was clipped by 2 bases and J by 7 bases, with 20 bases between them. CDR3: CASSPAQGQQMVTQYF. CDR3 bases: TGTGCCAGCTCACCAGCCCAGGGACAACAAATGGTGACCCAGTACTTC. The complete variable domain, with remaining parts taken from reference TRBV18 and TRBJ2-5, reads NAGVMQNPRHLVRRRGQEARLRCSPMKGHSHVYWYRQLPEEGLKFMVYLQKENIIDESGMPKERFSAEFPKEGPSILRIQQVVRGDSAAYFCASSPAQGQQMVTQYFGPGTRLLVL.

In this sample, this clonotype turned up many times. The gene calls are TRBV12-3 or TRBV12-4 and TRBJ2-2; D gene unclear. V lost 3 bases, J lost 0 bases, and 11 bases lay in between. CDR3 length: 16 residues. Written as DNA, the CDR3 is TGTGCCAGCAGTTTCTTGGGCCCCGCGAACACCGGGGAGCTGTTTTTT. The encoded protein is CASSFLGPANTGELFF.

There are a few counts of this clonotype. The V and J genes are TRBV12-3 or TRBV12-4 and TRBJ1-2; TRBD1 might be the D (6 bases). The length of the CDR3 is 16 residues. With 3 bases removed from V and 7 bases from J, the gap between germline ends came to 21 bases. DNA of the CDR3: TGTGCCAGCAGTTTCGACTTAGGGGGGGCGGGAGGTGGCTACACCTTC. Its protein is CASSFDLGGAGGGYTF.

The chain's CDR3 is CASSSSGSGEQYF. The CDR3 nucleotides are TGCGCCAGCAGCTCAAGCGGGAGCGGGGAGCAGTACTTC. The chain carries TRBV5-1 and TRBJ2-7; the match to TRBD2 covers 8 bases. This CDR3 spans 13 amino acids. Germline CDR1 SGHRS, CDR2 YFSETQ. V dropped 3 bases and J dropped 7; count of bases not matched to a gene: 6.

This clonotype was seen repeatedly, ten times or more. The chain joins TRBV6-1 to TRBJ2-7, with TRBD2 as a possible D gene (5 bases). There are 12 residues in the CDR3. From germline, CDR1 is MNHNS and CDR2 SASEGT. V lost 5 bases to trimming and J lost 9 bases, with 14 bases between them. CDR3 in amino acids: CASSPDGLRQYF. CDR3 DNA sequence: TGTGCCAGCAGTCCCGACGGACTCAGGCAGTACTTC.

This clonotype has just a few counts. The chain has TRBV7-9 and TRBJ2-1; 7 bases map to TRBD2. V lost 7 bases and J lost 3; bases outside the gene matches: 12. Germline V gene data show CDR1 as SEHNR and CDR2 as FQNEAQ (reference sequence). There are 16 residues in the CDR3. The CDR3: CASTKAGGSFYNEQFF. As DNA, the CDR3 is TGTGCCAGCACCAAGGCGGGCGGGAGCTTCTACAATGAGCAGTTCTTC.

This clonotype was observed a few times. The chain combines TRBV6-4 with TRBJ1-1, with 8 bases identical to TRBD1. Germline CDR1 reads MRHNA; CDR2 reads SNTAGT. The CDR3 runs to 13 residues. Unmatched junction bases numbered 1, after V lost 7 bases and J lost 0 bases. The CDR3 region is CASKQGVNTEAFF. In nucleotides, the CDR3 is TGTGCCAGCAAACAGGGGGTGAACACTGAAGCTTTCTTT.

This rearrangement joins TRBV19 to TRBJ2-7, with D unclear. V was pared by 7 bases and J by 0 bases, with 10 bases between. The CDR3 runs to 13 residues. CDR1 is LNHDA, CDR2 SQIVND, per germline (reference sequence). CDR3 amino acids: CASNDGYSYEQYF. DNA of the CDR3: TGTGCCAGTAACGACGGATACTCCTACGAGCAGTACTTC.